This T cell receptor beta chain was identified in a study of T cell responses to AZD1222 COVID-19 vaccine. Points from the study as a whole: White British people made up most donors, females outnumbered males, and clonal diversity was possibly underestimated. Targeting of unmutated variant regions was reportedly seen in nearly half of spike-specific TCRs.

Germline CDR1 is SGHVS and CDR2 is FNYEAQ. Trimming at V came to 2 bases and at J to 6 bases, leaving 9 bases not matched to a gene. This CDR3 is built from 16 residues. Some clones are missing from TCRdb's copy, which holds only in-frame ones; the method was immunoSEQ multiplex PCR. The sample lists some 110,000 clones, over 75% occurring once. On this clone itself: As yet, its antigen is unknown.

The chain employs TRBV7-6 and TRBJ2-1; 8 bases are shared with TRBD2. The clonotype was recovered from an adult in good health. The sample here was peripheral blood, taken on day 0 of AZD1222 vaccination. CDR3 in amino acids: CASSLIGGALSNEQFF. For the CDR3, the DNA is TGTGCCAGCAGCTTAATCGGGGGGGCCCTAAGCAATGAGCAGTTCTTC.